This is a list of T cell receptor beta chains from one sample in a study of OX40 agonist ivuxolimab in advanced cancers. The data were produced by immunoSEQ multiplex PCR, yet TCRdb's version contains in-frame clones alone and is incomplete. The sample yields 60,000 to 85,000 clones, approximately 90% seen once. Sequences were derived from CD4+ or CD8+ T cells sorted from blood, sampled in a trial of the OX40 agonist ivuxolimab. The receptors shown here come from an adult with an advanced solid tumor such as melanoma, head and neck, liver or kidney cancer. Each CDR3 is given with its conserved first and last residue. The D gene is left open where the match is weak. Size is stated for part of the rows, as once, few or many counts, or as a class when the clone is expanded.

DNA,CDR3,J,D,size,V
TGTGCCAGCACCTCGGGCGACCGCTCCTACAATGAGCAGTTCTTC,CASTSGDRSYNEQFF,TRBJ2-1,-,-,TRBV2
TGTGCCAGTAGTCGAAGGACAGGGTACAATGAGCAGTTCTTC,CASSRRTGYNEQFF,TRBJ2-1,TRBD1,once,TRBV19
TGTGCCAGCAGCCCCCGAAGGGAGACCGGGGAGCTGTTTTTT,CASSPRRETGELFF,TRBJ2-2,-,-,TRBV4-2
TGTGCCAGCAGCTTAAAGGGGTCGGGTTGGGAGCAGTACTTC,CASSLKGSGWEQYF,TRBJ2-7,-,-,TRBV7-2
TGTGCCAGCAGCTCCAGGCATGGAGGGGGCCAAAGCGAGCAGTACTTC,CASSSRHGGGQSEQYF,TRBJ2-7,-,once,TRBV5-6
TGTGCCAGCAGTTCACTAGCGGGAGGGGGGACGTACGAGCAGTACTTC,CASSSLAGGGTYEQYF,TRBJ2-7,TRBD2,-,TRBV28
TGCGCCAGCAGCTTCGGGGGTAGCACAGATACGCAGTATTTT,CASSFGGSTDTQYF,TRBJ2-3,-,-,TRBV5-1
TGTGCCAGCATGAGGTCCGCCGAGCAGTACTTC,CASMRSAEQYF,TRBJ2-7,-,-,TRBV2
TGCGCCAGCAGCTTGGCCATATTGAAACAGGGGGCTAACAAGAACACCATATATTTT,CASSLAILKQGANKNTIYF,TRBJ1-3,TRBD1,-,TRBV5-1
TGCGCCAGCAGCCGCAGCGGTGACACCGGGGAGCTGTTTTTT,CASSRSGDTGELFF,TRBJ2-2,-,-,TRBV5-1
TGTGCCAGCAGTCATACGAACACTGAAGCTTTCTTT,CASSHTNTEAFF,TRBJ1-1,-,-,TRBV6-5
TGCGCCAGCAGCTTGGGGTTAAGACTAGCGGGAGTTGAGACCCAGTACTTC,CASSLGLRLAGVETQYF,TRBJ2-5,TRBD2,-,TRBV5-1
TGTGCCAGCAGCCGGACAGGGGCCTATGGCTACACCTTC,CASSRTGAYGYTF,TRBJ1-2,TRBD1,-,TRBV28
TGTGCCATCAGTGAGCCTCGGGACAGACTAACTAACTATGGCTACACCTTC,CAISEPRDRLTNYGYTF,TRBJ1-2,TRBD1,-,TRBV10-3
TGTGCCAGCAGCCCGACTAGCGGGAGGGCCGAAGAGACCCAGTACTTC,CASSPTSGRAEETQYF,TRBJ2-5,TRBD2,-,TRBV7-9
TGTGCCAGCAGTTACGGGCGACAGGCGAACTACGAGCAGTACTTC,CASSYGRQANYEQYF,TRBJ2-7,-,-,TRBV6-5
TGTGCCAGCAAGAGAGGGGACATCTATGAAAAACTGTTTTTT,CASKRGDIYEKLFF,TRBJ1-4,-,-,TRBV7-9
TGTGCCAGCAGTTTCCCCAGGGCCGAGCAGTACTTC,CASSFPRAEQYF,TRBJ2-7,-,-,TRBV28
TGTGCCAGTAGTATTAGAATAGCGGGAGCAGGCAATGAGCAGTTCTTC,CASSIRIAGAGNEQFF,TRBJ2-1,TRBD2,-,TRBV19
TGCGCCAGCAGCCCGACGGGGTCCTACAATGAGCAGTTCTTC,CASSPTGSYNEQFF,TRBJ2-1,-,-,TRBV5-1
TGTGCCAGCAGCAGGGTCGGTCTCTCCGAGCAGTTCTTC,CASSRVGLSEQFF,TRBJ2-1,-,-,TRBV2
TGTGCCAGCATCCTGCGGGGACAGGGGGTCCCTTTCTCCTACAATGAGCAGTTCTTC,CASILRGQGVPFSYNEQFF,TRBJ2-1,TRBD1,-,TRBV7-8
TGTGCCAGCAGCTCCCACAGGGAGTTAACCGGGGAGCTGTTTTTT,CASSSHRELTGELFF,TRBJ2-2,-,once,TRBV11-2
TGTGCCAGCAGGGACAGGGGGACTAATGAAAAACTGTTTTTT,CASRDRGTNEKLFF,TRBJ1-4,TRBD1,-,TRBV7-9